This T cell receptor (beta chain) derives from a study of blood T cells in healthy people across ages. Study-wide results and caveats: With age, beta diversity per million T cells declined roughly linearly, significantly by approximately 40. Relative to aged donors, long-lived donors carried more naive CD4+ cells and displayed higher diversity.

PCR was performed a second time for about 6 to 12 cycles using a sample-barcoded 5' primer and a J-beta primer mix. TCRdb re-called the 5' RACE reads through MiXCR, storing one row per CDR3 protein. The sample has approximately 810,000 distinct CDR3 sequences, 35% to 40% seen once. Donors were systemically healthy Caucasian individuals from Russia aged about 6 to 95 years. No fewer than 7 million PBMCs went into each sample. In the case of this clonotype: Its antigen remains unidentified. This could be a read error, since a much larger clone is one nucleotide away.

CDR3 length equals 15 residues. Germline assignment: CDR1 SGHKS and CDR2 YYEKEE (reference sequence). The chain recombines TRBV5-5 with TRBJ2-4; 7 bases map to TRBD1. The J call may be mistaken, given a closer DNA end match to TRBJ2-7. The specimen was blood. This TCR came from a man in his late teens or twenties in good health. This chain's CDR3 is CASSRAGTEFCEQYF. The CDR3 nucleotides are TGTGCCAGCAGCCGCGCCGGGACAGAATTCTGCGAGCAGTACTTC.